A single T cell receptor (beta chain) is shown here with its context. Aged 18 to 65, the patients had hyperthyroidism that was newly diagnosed and had lasted under 2 months. A patient was excluded if there was uncontrolled infection, other autoimmune disease, pregnancy or lactation. The sample comes from a study of T cells in Graves' hyperthyroidism and ophthalmopathy. Amplification targeted TCR beta CDR3 regions from RNA transcripts. A set of HTBI primers served as the primers for a first-round RT-PCR of the TCR CDR3. One entry per CDR3 protein results from TCRdb running MiXCR on the multiplex PCR reads. In the table there are hundreds of thousands of distinct CDR3 sequences, around 42% of which are singletons. Sequencing used peripheral blood or thyroid tissue (not recorded which). The TCR sequence derives from a woman aged 18-35 years with Graves' hyperthyroidism.

The CDR3 sequence is CASSDHPSPDTQYF. The CDR3 DNA reads TGTGCCAGCAGTGACCACCCCTCCCCAGATACGCAGTATTTT. The chain is built from TRBV2 and TRBJ2-3, with no clear D. The CDR3 extends over 14 amino acids. Germline V gene sequence: CDR1 SNHLY, CDR2 FYNNEI. V was cut by 3 bases and J by 4 bases, with 11 bases left in between.